This T cell receptor beta chain appears in the sequencing data of a study of shared clonotypes between healthy human individuals. This clone has only a few counts. Using immunoSEQ multiplex PCR, the repertoire was profiled, and TCRdb retains in-frame clones only, with some absent. The data contain about a million clones, approximately 76% of them singletons. Specimen: memory CD4+ T cells sorted from blood. Specified subset: CD45RA-negative fraction. The clonotype was recovered from a man in his late teens or twenties in good health.

The CDR3 sequence: CAWSGAPAQPQHF. CDR3 in DNA: TGTGCCTGGAGCGGGGCCCCGGCTCAGCCCCAGCATTTT. This chain joins TRBV30 and TRBJ1-5; weak D call: TRBD1 (5 bases). Germline V CDR1 and CDR2: GTSNPN, SVGIG (reference sequence). The length of the CDR3 is 13 residues. V dropped 3 bases and J dropped 6 bases, with 12 bases sitting between them. The full variable domain, with the rest looked up from reference TRBV30 and TRBJ1-5, is SQTIHQWPATLVQPVGSPLSLECTVEGTSNPNLYWYRQAAGRGLQLLFYSVGIGQISSEVPQNLSASRPQDRQFILSSKKLLLSDSGFYLCAWSGAPAQPQHFGDGTRLSIL.